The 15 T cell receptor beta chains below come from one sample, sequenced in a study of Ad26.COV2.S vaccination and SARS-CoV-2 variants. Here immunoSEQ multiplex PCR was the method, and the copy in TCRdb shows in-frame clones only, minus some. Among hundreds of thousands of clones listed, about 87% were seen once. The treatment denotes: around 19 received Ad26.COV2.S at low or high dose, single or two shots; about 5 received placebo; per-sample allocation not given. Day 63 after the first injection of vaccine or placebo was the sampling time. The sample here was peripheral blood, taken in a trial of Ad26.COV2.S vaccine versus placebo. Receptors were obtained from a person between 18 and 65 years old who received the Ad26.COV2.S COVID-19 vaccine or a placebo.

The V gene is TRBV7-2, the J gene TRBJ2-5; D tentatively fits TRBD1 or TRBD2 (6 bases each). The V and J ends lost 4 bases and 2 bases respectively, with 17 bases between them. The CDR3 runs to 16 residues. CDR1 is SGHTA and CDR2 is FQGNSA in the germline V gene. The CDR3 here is CASSSQGRGSQETQYF. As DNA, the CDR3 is TGTGCCAGCAGCTCCCAGGGGCGGGGCAGTCAAGAGACCCAGTACTTC. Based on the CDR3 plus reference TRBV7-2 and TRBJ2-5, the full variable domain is GAGVSQSPSNKVTEKGKDVELRCDPISGHTALYWYRQSLGQGLEFLIYFQGNSAPDKSGLPSDRFSAERTGGSVSTLTIQRTQQEDSAVYLCASSSQGRGSQETQYFGPGTRLLVL.

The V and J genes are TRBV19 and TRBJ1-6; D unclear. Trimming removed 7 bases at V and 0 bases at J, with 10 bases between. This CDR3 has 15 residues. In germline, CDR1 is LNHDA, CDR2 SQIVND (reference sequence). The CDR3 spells CASTLGSSYNSPLHF. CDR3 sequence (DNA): TGTGCCAGTACCCTCGGAAGCTCCTATAATTCACCCCTCCACTTT. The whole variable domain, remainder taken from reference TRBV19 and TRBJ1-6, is DGGITQSPKYLFRKEGQNVTLSCEQNLNHDAMYWYRQDPGQGLRLIYYSQIVNDFQKGDIAEGYSVSREKKESFPLTVTSAQKNPTAFYLCASTLGSSYNSPLHFGNGTRLTVT.

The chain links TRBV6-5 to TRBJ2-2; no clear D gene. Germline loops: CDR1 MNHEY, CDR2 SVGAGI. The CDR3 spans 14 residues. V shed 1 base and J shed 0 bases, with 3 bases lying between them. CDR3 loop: CASSYWSNTGELFF. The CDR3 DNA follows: TGTGCCAGCAGTTACTGGTCGAACACCGGGGAGCTGTTTTTT.

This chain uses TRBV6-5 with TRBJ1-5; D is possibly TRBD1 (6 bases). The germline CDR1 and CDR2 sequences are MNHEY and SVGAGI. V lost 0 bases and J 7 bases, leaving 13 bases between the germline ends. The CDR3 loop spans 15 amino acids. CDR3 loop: CASSYSETGRQPQHF. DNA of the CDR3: TGTGCCAGCAGTTACTCGGAGACAGGACGCCAGCCCCAGCATTTT.

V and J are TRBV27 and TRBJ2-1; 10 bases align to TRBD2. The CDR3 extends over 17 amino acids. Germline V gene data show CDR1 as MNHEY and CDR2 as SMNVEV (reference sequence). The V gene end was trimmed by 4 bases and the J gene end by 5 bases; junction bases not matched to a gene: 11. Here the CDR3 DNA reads TGTGCCAGCAGTTCCTCCGTCGGGCTAGCGGGGGACAATGAGCAGTTCTTC. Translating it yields CASSSSVGLAGDNEQFF.

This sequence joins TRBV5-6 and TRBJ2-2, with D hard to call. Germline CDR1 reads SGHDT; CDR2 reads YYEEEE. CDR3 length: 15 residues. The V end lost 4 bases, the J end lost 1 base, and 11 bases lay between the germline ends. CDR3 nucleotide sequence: TGTGCCAGCAGCCCAACGAATAGGAACACCGGGGAGCTGTTTTTT. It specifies CASSPTNRNTGELFF.

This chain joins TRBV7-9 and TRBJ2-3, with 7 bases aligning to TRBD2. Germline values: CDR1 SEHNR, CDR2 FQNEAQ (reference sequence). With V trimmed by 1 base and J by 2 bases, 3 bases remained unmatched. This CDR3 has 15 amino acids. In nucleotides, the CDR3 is TGTGCCAGCAGCTTAGTGGGGGGGACCACAGATACGCAGTATTTT. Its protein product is CASSLVGGTTDTQYF.

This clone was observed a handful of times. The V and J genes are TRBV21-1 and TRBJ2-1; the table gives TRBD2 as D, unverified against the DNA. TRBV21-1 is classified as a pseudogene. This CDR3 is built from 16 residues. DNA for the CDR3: TGTGCCAGCAGCAAAAAGTCAGTTGTTCGAGGAGATGAGCAGTTCTTC. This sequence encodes CASSKKSVVRGDEQFF.

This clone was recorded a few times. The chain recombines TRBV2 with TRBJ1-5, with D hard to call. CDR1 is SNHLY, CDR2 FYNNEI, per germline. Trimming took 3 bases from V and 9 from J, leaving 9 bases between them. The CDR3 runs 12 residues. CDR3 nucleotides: TGTGCCAGCAGTGAGATCCAAGGGCCCCAGCATTTT. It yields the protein CASSEIQGPQHF.

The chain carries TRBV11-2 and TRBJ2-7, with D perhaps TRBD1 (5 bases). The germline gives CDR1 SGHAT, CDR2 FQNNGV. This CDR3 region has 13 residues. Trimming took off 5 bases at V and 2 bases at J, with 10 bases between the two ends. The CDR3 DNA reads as TGTGCCAGCAGCCCAGGGATTACCTACGAGCAGTACTTC. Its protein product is CASSPGITYEQYF.

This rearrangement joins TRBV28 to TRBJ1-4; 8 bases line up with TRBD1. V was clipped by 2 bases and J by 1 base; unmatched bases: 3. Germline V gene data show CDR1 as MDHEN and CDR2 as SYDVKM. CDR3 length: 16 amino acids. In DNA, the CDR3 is TGTGCCAGCAGTTTACAGGGGGCTGGAACTAATGAAAAACTGTTTTTT. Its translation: CASSLQGAGTNEKLFF.

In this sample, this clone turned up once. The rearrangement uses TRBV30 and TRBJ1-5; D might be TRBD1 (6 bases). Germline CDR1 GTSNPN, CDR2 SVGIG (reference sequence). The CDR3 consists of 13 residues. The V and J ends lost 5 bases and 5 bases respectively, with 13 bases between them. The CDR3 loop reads CAWQAQGYQPQHF. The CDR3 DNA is TGTGCCTGGCAAGCACAGGGTTATCAGCCCCAGCATTTT.

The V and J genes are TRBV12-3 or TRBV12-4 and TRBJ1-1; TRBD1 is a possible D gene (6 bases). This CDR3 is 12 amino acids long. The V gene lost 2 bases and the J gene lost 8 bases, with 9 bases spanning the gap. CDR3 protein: CASSLMGAEAFF. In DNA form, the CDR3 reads TGTGCCAGCAGTTTAATGGGGGCGGAAGCTTTCTTT.

The CDR3 sequence: CASSDRGDGSDGAFF. CDR3 sequence (DNA): TGTGCCAGCAGCGATAGAGGTGACGGCAGCGATGGAGCTTTCTTT. The gene calls are TRBV7-9 and TRBJ1-1; D gene unclear. The CDR3 length is 15 residues. The germline V and J ends were trimmed by 5 bases and 10 bases, with 23 bases remaining between them. Germline lookup yields CDR1 SEHNR and CDR2 FQNEAQ (reference sequence).

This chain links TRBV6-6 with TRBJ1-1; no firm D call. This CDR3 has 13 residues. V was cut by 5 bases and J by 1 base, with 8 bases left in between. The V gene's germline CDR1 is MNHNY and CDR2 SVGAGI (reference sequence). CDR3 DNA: TGTGCCAGCAGTCAACAGTGGAACACTGAAGCTTTCTTT. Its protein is CASSQQWNTEAFF.